These 10 T cell receptor beta chains were sequenced from one sample in a study of shared clonotypes between healthy human individuals. Using immunoSEQ multiplex PCR, the repertoire was profiled, and TCRdb retains in-frame clones only, with some absent. The sample contains 950,000 to 1,100,000 clones, 70% to 80% of which appear only once. Sequencing was done on a sample of memory CD4+ T cells from PBMCs. Documented subset: CD45RA-negative fraction. These receptors came from a man younger than 35 in good health. Some clones in this sample may be carry-over from other donors' samples.

This chain joins TRBV7-3 and TRBJ2-1; no definite D call. Between the trimmed V and J ends, which lost 4 bases and 8 bases, there was a span of 15 bases. The CDR3 is 14 amino acids. Germline V gives CDR1 SGHTA, CDR2 FQGTGA. The CDR3 reads CASSSGTLSDEQFF. The CDR3 DNA is TGTGCCAGCAGCTCCGGAACCTTATCCGATGAGCAGTTCTTC.

There are a few counts of this clone. J is TRBJ1-3 and V is TRBV7-9, with a possible D match to TRBD1 (6 bases). Germline V lookup: CDR1 SEHNR, CDR2 FQNEAQ (reference sequence). The CDR3 spans 13 residues. V lost 5 bases, J lost 2 bases, and 7 bases lay in between. The CDR3, as DNA: TGTGCCAGCAGCCGGGGGCCTGGAAACACCATATATTTT. It specifies CASSRGPGNTIYF.

The chain joins TRBV28 to TRBJ1-5; 11 positions match TRBD1. Germline V gene lookup returns CDR1 MDHEN and CDR2 SYDVKM. J gave up 6 bases and V 6 bases, and 7 bases lay outside the gene matches. The CDR3 loop spans 15 amino acids. The CDR3 bases are TGTGCCAGCAGCTGGACAGGGGGCGTAGGTCAGCCCCAGCATTTT. Its protein product is CASSWTGGVGQPQHF.

The chain has TRBV7-9 and TRBJ1-2; D is unresolved. The germline V gene has CDR1 SEHNR and CDR2 FQNEAQ (reference sequence). CDR3 length: 15 residues. Trimming removed 5 bases from V and 2 bases from J, with 15 bases in between. The CDR3 region has the DNA TGTGCCAGCAGCCCCTATGCGACCGGGAACTATGGCTACACCTTC. Residues: CASSPYATGNYGYTF. Based on the CDR3 plus reference TRBV7-9 and TRBJ1-2, the full variable domain is DTGVSQNPRHKITKRGQNVTFRCDPISEHNRLYWYRQTLGQGPEFLTYFQNEAQLEKSRLLSDRFSAERPKGSFSTLEIQRTEQGDSAMYLCASSPYATGNYGYTFGSGTRLTVV.

The genes are TRBV29-1 and TRBJ1-2, with D perhaps matching TRBD1 (5 bases). CDR1 and CDR2 from the germline V gene are SQVTM and ANQGSEA. Trimming left V 6 bases short and J 4 bases short, with 12 bases between. The CDR3 totals 12 residues. The CDR3 here is CSVGGGTYGYTF. The CDR3 bases are TGCAGCGTCGGGGGGGGGACCTATGGCTACACCTTC.

The chain carries TRBV5-8 and TRBJ1-5; the D gene is possibly TRBD1 (6 bases). This CDR3 comprises 15 residues. Germline V CDR1 and CDR2: SGHTS, YDEGEE. Trimming cost V 1 base and J 1 base, with 9 bases left between them. The DNA for the CDR3 is TGTGCCAGCAGCTTGCGGGGGGCGAGCAATCAGCCCCAGCATTTT. This encodes CASSLRGASNQPQHF.

The V and J genes are TRBV2 and TRBJ2-7; D ambiguous. Germline CDR1 is SNHLY and CDR2 is FYNNEI. The CDR3 is 13 amino acids. Trimming took 2 bases from V and 3 from J, leaving 8 bases between them. The CDR3 reads CASSERLHYEQYF. The CDR3 DNA reads TGTGCCAGCAGTGAACGACTTCACTACGAGCAGTACTTC.

The chain combines TRBV28 with TRBJ1-5; D is possibly TRBD1 (6 bases). This CDR3 is 14 amino acids long. Germline assignment: CDR1 MDHEN and CDR2 SYDVKM. Trimming cost V 5 bases and J 4 bases, with 12 bases left between them. CDR3 sequence: CASSLGQMNQPQHF. As DNA, the CDR3 is TGTGCCAGCAGTCTTGGACAGATGAATCAGCCCCAGCATTTT.

The DNA of the CDR3 is TGTGCCAGCAGCCCGAGACAGGGGGCCAGCATTCAGTACTTC. It is translated as CASSPRQGASIQYF. V is TRBV6-6 and J is TRBJ2-4; 10 bases align to TRBD1. The J segment lost 9 bases and the V segment lost 6 bases, leaving 8 bases of the junction unmatched. CDR1 is MNHNY, CDR2 SVGAGI, per germline (reference sequence). The CDR3 runs to 14 residues.

This chain connects TRBV9 to TRBJ2-2; no firm D call. The V gene's germline CDR1 is SGDLS and CDR2 YYNGEE. V shed 0 bases and J shed 1 base, with 7 bases lying between them. The CDR3 totals 15 residues. Here the CDR3 reads CASSVALRNTGELFF. The CDR3, as DNA: TGTGCCAGCAGCGTAGCCCTGAGGAACACCGGGGAGCTGTTTTTT. The whole variable domain, remainder taken from reference TRBV9 and TRBJ2-2, is DSGVTQTPKHLITATGQRVTLRCSPRSGDLSVYWYQQSLDQGLQFLIQYYNGEERAKGNILERFSAQQFPDLHSELNLSSLELGDSALYFCASSVALRNTGELFFGEGSRLTVL.